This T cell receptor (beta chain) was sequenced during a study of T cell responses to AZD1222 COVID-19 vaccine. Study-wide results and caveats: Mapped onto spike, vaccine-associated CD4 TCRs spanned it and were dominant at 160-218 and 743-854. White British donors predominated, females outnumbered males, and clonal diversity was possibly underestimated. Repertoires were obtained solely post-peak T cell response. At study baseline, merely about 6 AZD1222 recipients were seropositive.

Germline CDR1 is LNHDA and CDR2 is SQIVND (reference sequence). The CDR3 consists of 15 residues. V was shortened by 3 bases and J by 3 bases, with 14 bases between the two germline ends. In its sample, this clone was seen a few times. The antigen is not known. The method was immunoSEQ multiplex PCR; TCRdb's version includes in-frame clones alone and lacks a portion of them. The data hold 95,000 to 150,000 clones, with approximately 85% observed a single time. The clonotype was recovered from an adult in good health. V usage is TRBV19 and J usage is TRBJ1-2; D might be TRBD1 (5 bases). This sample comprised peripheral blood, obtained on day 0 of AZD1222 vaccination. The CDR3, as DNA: TGTGCCAGTAGTATCGAAGGGGATGGGTACTATGGCTACACCTTC. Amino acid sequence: CASSIEGDGYYGYTF.